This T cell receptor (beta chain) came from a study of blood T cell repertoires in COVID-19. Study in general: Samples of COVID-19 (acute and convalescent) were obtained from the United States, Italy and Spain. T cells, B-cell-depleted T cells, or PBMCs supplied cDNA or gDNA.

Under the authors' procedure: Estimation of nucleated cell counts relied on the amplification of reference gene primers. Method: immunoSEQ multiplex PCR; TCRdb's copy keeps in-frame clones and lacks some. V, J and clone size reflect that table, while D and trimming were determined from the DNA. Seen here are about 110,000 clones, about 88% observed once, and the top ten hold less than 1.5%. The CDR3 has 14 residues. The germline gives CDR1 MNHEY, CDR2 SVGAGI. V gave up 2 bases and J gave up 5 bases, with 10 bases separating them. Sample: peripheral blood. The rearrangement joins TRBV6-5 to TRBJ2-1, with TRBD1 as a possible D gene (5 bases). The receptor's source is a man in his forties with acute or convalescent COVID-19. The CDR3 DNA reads TGTGCCAGCAGTTACGTCTCAGGGAACAATGAGCAGTTCTTC. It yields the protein CASSYVSGNNEQFF.